This T cell receptor (beta chain) emerged from a study of regulatory T cells in long-lasting Graves disease. General study findings and limits: Persistent Graves' patients possessed reduced TCR diversity relative to recently diagnosed ones.

Investigators prepared the TCR beta libraries by applying iRepertoire HTBI primers and Arm-PCR of CDR3 regions. TCRdb redid the calling of the multiplex PCR reads with MiXCR, one entry per CDR3 protein. The sample includes 350,000 to 450,000 distinct CDR3 sequences, approximately 15% of them seen just once. Time point: newly diagnosed GD, antithyroid drugs for less than 3 months. The TCR library used RNA extracted from PBMCs. As collected, the peripheral blood samples measured 7.5 to 10 milliliters each and went into EDTA tubes. The CDR3 length is 12 residues. Trimming left V 7 bases short and J 4 bases short, with 11 bases between. Germline CDR1 is SQVTM and CDR2 is ANQGSEA. Details on this clonotype: Its antigen is unidentified.

These data were likewise used in another study, on T cells in Graves' hyperthyroidism and ophthalmopathy. That report notes: The TCR CDR3 first-round RT-PCR relied on the HTBI primer set.

The TCR comes from a woman aged 40 to 50 with Graves disease. This chain connects TRBV29-1 to TRBJ1-5; D is ambiguous. The starting material was peripheral blood mononuclear cells (PBMCs), obtained at new diagnosis, from a patient treated with antithyroid drugs. The CDR3 DNA reads TGCAGCGCCCCTGACGGGAATCAGCCCCAGCATTTT. As protein: CSAPDGNQPQHF.